Listed below are T cell receptor beta chains from one sample, sequenced in a study of a mutant IDH1 vaccine in newly diagnosed glioma. Only in-frame clones appear in the TCRdb table, and some are missing; sequencing was by immunoSEQ multiplex PCR. The table includes roughly 120,000 clones, 80% detected once. These receptors' antigens are unknown. Source: PBMCs, taken from a glioma patient whose treatment included an IDH1 peptide vaccine. These receptors all come from a man between 40 and 49 years old with glioma. Both conserved end residues are part of each CDR3. A D gene is named only where the DNA matches it firmly. The size field is filled for only some rows; it gives once, few, many or a size class.

clone size: many; V gene: TRBV10-3; J gene: TRBJ1-2; D gene: NA; CDR3 DNA: TGTGCCATCAGTGAGTCGACCAGGGGCGGCTACACCTTC; CDR3 protein: CAISESTRGGYTF
clone size: NA; V gene: TRBV19; J gene: TRBJ1-5; D gene: TRBD1; CDR3 DNA: TGTGCCAGTACCATGATGGACAGGGGTGGGAGGCAGCCCCAGCATTTT; CDR3 protein: CASTMMDRGGRQPQHF
clone size: NA; V gene: TRBV5-1; J gene: TRBJ1-1; D gene: NA; CDR3 DNA: TGCGCCAGCAGGACGGGGGTAGACACTGAAGCTTTCTTT; CDR3 protein: CASRTGVDTEAFF
clone size: NA; V gene: TRBV5-5; J gene: TRBJ2-7; D gene: TRBD2; CDR3 DNA: TGTGCCAGCAGCCTCGCCGGGACTAGCGGCTACGAGCAGTACTTC; CDR3 protein: CASSLAGTSGYEQYF
clone size: once; V gene: TRBV10-3; J gene: TRBJ2-1; D gene: NA; CDR3 DNA: TGTGCCATCAGTAGGGGGGGCGGCTCCTACAATGAGCAGTTCTTC; CDR3 protein: CAISRGGGSYNEQFF
clone size: NA; V gene: TRBV30; J gene: TRBJ1-2; D gene: NA; CDR3 DNA: TGTGCCTGGAGTTGGGGTTCAGGAGGCTACACCTTC; CDR3 protein: CAWSWGSGGYTF
clone size: few; V gene: TRBV4-1; J gene: TRBJ2-2; D gene: NA; CDR3 DNA: TGCGCCAGCAGCCATAACACCGGGGAGCTGTTTTTT; CDR3 protein: CASSHNTGELFF
clone size: NA; V gene: TRBV6-6; J gene: TRBJ1-1; D gene: NA; CDR3 DNA: TGTGCCAGCAGTACCGGCTCACCGAACACTGAAGCTTTCTTT; CDR3 protein: CASSTGSPNTEAFF
clone size: NA; V gene: TRBV6-1; J gene: TRBJ2-7; D gene: NA; CDR3 DNA: TGTGCCAGCGGACAGACCTCCTACGAGCAGTACTTC; CDR3 protein: CASGQTSYEQYF
clone size: many; V gene: TRBV5-1; J gene: TRBJ2-2; D gene: NA; CDR3 DNA: TGCGCCAGCAGCTTGTCGGTGGGTGCAGGGTCGAGGACCGGGGAGCTGTTTTTT; CDR3 protein: CASSLSVGAGSRTGELFF
clone size: NA; V gene: TRBV6-5; J gene: TRBJ1-2; D gene: TRBD1; CDR3 DNA: TGTGCCAGCAGTCAGACAGGGGGCGACTATGGCTACACCTTC; CDR3 protein: CASSQTGGDYGYTF
clone size: NA; V gene: TRBV7-6; J gene: TRBJ2-2; D gene: TRBD2; CDR3 DNA: TGTGCCAGCAGCTTAGGAGCGGGAGGGCCGGGCACCGGGGAGCTGTTTTTT; CDR3 protein: CASSLGAGGPGTGELFF
clone size: NA; V gene: TRBV11-2; J gene: TRBJ2-7; D gene: TRBD2; CDR3 DNA: TGTGCCAGCAGCCGGCCCCTAGCGGAGGGAAACTACGAGCAGTACTTC; CDR3 protein: CASSRPLAEGNYEQYF
clone size: NA; V gene: TRBV7-8; J gene: TRBJ1-2; D gene: TRBD1; CDR3 DNA: TGTGCCAGCAGCGGGGGACAGACGTTCTATGGCTACACCTTC; CDR3 protein: CASSGGQTFYGYTF
clone size: NA; V gene: TRBV2; J gene: TRBJ2-7; D gene: TRBD1; CDR3 DNA: TGTGCCAGCAGTGAAGTATCGACAGGGCACGACGAGCAGTACTTC; CDR3 protein: CASSEVSTGHDEQYF
clone size: few; V gene: TRBV30; J gene: TRBJ1-4; D gene: NA; CDR3 DNA: TGTGCCTGGAGCGCCTCCCAGTCCTTCCCAACTAATGAAAAACTGTTTTTT; CDR3 protein: CAWSASQSFPTNEKLFF
clone size: NA; V gene: TRBV7-9; J gene: TRBJ2-7; D gene: TRBD2; CDR3 DNA: TGTGCCAGCAGCTCAGCGGGAGTTCTCTACGAGCAGTACTTC; CDR3 protein: CASSSAGVLYEQYF
clone size: NA; V gene: TRBV5-1; J gene: TRBJ2-5; D gene: NA; CDR3 DNA: TGCGCCAGCAGCTTGGGGGGAAGGGTAGACCAAGAGACCCAGTACTTC; CDR3 protein: CASSLGGRVDQETQYF
clone size: once; V gene: TRBV5-8; J gene: TRBJ2-2; D gene: TRBD1; CDR3 DNA: TGTGCCAGCAGCCTAGGGACAGGGGTTGCGAACACCGGGGAGCTGTTTTTT; CDR3 protein: CASSLGTGVANTGELFF
clone size: NA; V gene: TRBV4-3; J gene: TRBJ2-3; D gene: TRBD2; CDR3 DNA: TGCGCCAGCAGCCAACTTACTAGCGGAGTAGGCACAGATACGCAGTATTTT; CDR3 protein: CASSQLTSGVGTDTQYF
clone size: NA; V gene: TRBV21-1; J gene: TRBJ1-4; D gene: NA; CDR3 DNA: TGTGCCAGCAGTTCCGGGGACAGGGGCATAACTAATGAAAAACTGTTTTTT; CDR3 protein: CASSSGDRGITNEKLFF
clone size: NA; V gene: TRBV7-9; J gene: TRBJ2-7; D gene: TRBD1; CDR3 DNA: TGTGCCAGCAGCCCCCCAGGGGGTGGCTACGAGCAGTACTTC; CDR3 protein: CASSPPGGGYEQYF
clone size: NA; V gene: TRBV19; J gene: TRBJ2-7; D gene: TRBD1; CDR3 DNA: TGTGCCAGTAGTATCTCAGGGGGCTTCTACGAGCAGTACTTC; CDR3 protein: CASSISGGFYEQYF
clone size: once; V gene: TRBV10-2; J gene: TRBJ2-5; D gene: NA; CDR3 DNA: TGCGCCAGCAGTGTGGGGGTCAGGGAGACCCAGTACTTC; CDR3 protein: CASSVGVRETQYF
clone size: NA; V gene: TRBV15; J gene: TRBJ2-7; D gene: TRBD1; CDR3 DNA: TGTGCCACCAGCGACAGGACAGGGGGCGCAGACGAGCAGTACTTC; CDR3 protein: CATSDRTGGADEQYF
clone size: once; V gene: TRBV11-2; J gene: TRBJ2-7; D gene: TRBD1; CDR3 DNA: TGTGCCAGCAGCCACCAGACAGGGGACGAGCAGTACTTC; CDR3 protein: CASSHQTGDEQYF
clone size: NA; V gene: TRBV5-6; J gene: TRBJ2-7; D gene: NA; CDR3 DNA: TGTGCCAGCAGCTCCTACTACGAGCAGTACTTC; CDR3 protein: CASSSYYEQYF
clone size: NA; V gene: TRBV28; J gene: TRBJ2-7; D gene: NA; CDR3 DNA: TGTGCCAGCAGTGCAGCCCTTTACGGGCAGTACTTC; CDR3 protein: CASSAALYGQYF
clone size: once; V gene: TRBV19; J gene: TRBJ1-1; D gene: NA; CDR3 DNA: TGTGCCAGTAGGGGACGTTGGAACACTGAAGCTTTCTTT; CDR3 protein: CASRGRWNTEAFF
clone size: NA; V gene: TRBV7-9; J gene: TRBJ2-1; D gene: TRBD2; CDR3 DNA: TGTGCCAGCAGCTCTCCGACTAGCGGGGGATCGCGTTACAATGAGCAGTTCTTC; CDR3 protein: CASSSPTSGGSRYNEQFF
clone size: NA; V gene: TRBV6-6; J gene: TRBJ2-7; D gene: NA; CDR3 DNA: TGTGCCAGCAGTTACTCGAAGGGAGAAGAGCAGTACTTC; CDR3 protein: CASSYSKGEEQYF
clone size: NA; V gene: TRBV6-6; J gene: TRBJ1-1; D gene: NA; CDR3 DNA: TGTGCCAGCAGTTACCGGAAGAACACTGAAGCTTTCTTT; CDR3 protein: CASSYRKNTEAFF
clone size: NA; V gene: TRBV18; J gene: TRBJ2-3; D gene: TRBD2; CDR3 DNA: TGTGCCAGCTCACCCCAGAGCCGGACTAGCGAGAAATGGACAGATACGCAGTATTTT; CDR3 protein: CASSPQSRTSEKWTDTQYF
clone size: NA; V gene: TRBV27; J gene: TRBJ2-2; D gene: TRBD1; CDR3 DNA: TGTGCCAGCAGTTTCCAGAGGGCAGGGGGCCCCGGGGAGCTGTTTTTT; CDR3 protein: CASSFQRAGGPGELFF
clone size: NA; V gene: TRBV21-1; J gene: TRBJ2-2; D gene: NA; CDR3 DNA: TGTGCCAGCAGCAAAACCGCCCGAACGAACACCGGGGAGCTGTTTTTT; CDR3 protein: CASSKTARTNTGELFF
clone size: NA; V gene: TRBV18; J gene: TRBJ2-3; D gene: TRBD2; CDR3 DNA: TGTGCCAGCTCACCGACTAGCGGGATAAGCACAGATACGCAGTATTTT; CDR3 protein: CASSPTSGISTDTQYF